Listed here are 19 T cell receptor beta chains from one sample, sequenced in a study of beta chain features in type 1 diabetes. The study reverse transcribed the entire isolated RNA, so it sequenced expressed TCRB transcripts. The protocol was immunoSEQ multiplex PCR, while the TCRdb copy is restricted to in-frame clones and leaves out a portion. The data contain 350,000 to 450,000 clones, roughly 13% of them singletons. Sequenced: naive CD4+ T cells from blood. The receptors come from a man aged 30-40 years in good health.

This clone was counted a few times. One end of the junction varies from germline; a read error may be responsible. The J gene is TRBJ2-1, the V gene TRBV7-7; 7 bases match TRBD1. The CDR3 extends over 15 amino acids. Germline-derived CDR1 and CDR2 are SSHAT and FNYEAQ (reference sequence). Here the CDR3 reads CASSPRQGAYNEQFF. CDR3 coding DNA: TGTGCTAGCAGCCCCCGACAGGGCGCCTACAATGAGCAGTTCTTC.

A few counts support this clone. The chain couples TRBV15 to TRBJ2-7; maybe TRBD2 (5 bases). With 2 bases removed from V and 0 bases from J, the gap between germline ends came to 11 bases. The length of the CDR3 is 15 residues. From germline, CDR1 is LNHNV and CDR2 YYDKDF (reference sequence). The CDR3 is CATSRFLGSSYEQYV. CDR3 DNA sequence: TGTGCCACCAGCAGATTTCTAGGGAGCTCCTACGAGCAGTACGTC.

This clone was counted a few times. The gene calls are TRBV29-1 and TRBJ2-1, with D possibly being TRBD1 (5 bases). This CDR3 has 10 residues. V lost 7 bases and J 15 bases, leaving 16 bases between the germline ends. The germline CDR1 and CDR2 sequences are SQVTM and ANQGSEA. The CDR3 region is CSDGRQGLFF. The CDR3 bases are TGCAGCGATGGACGGCAGGGTCTGTTCTTC.

This clone has only a few counts. At the DNA level, this CDR3 is encoded by other sequences in the same sample as well. The V and J genes are TRBV20-1 and TRBJ2-1; D remains ambiguous. V was pared by 7 bases and J by 2 bases, with 3 bases between. The germline CDR1 and CDR2 sequences are DFQATT and SNEGSKA (reference sequence). The length of the CDR3 is 10 residues. CDR3 amino acids: CSVPYNEQFF. Here the CDR3 DNA reads TGCAGTGTACCCTACAATGAGCAGTTCTTC.

Worth noting for this clone: A read error may account for a junction end that differs from germline. This sequence joins TRBV7-7 and TRBJ2-2, with TRBD2 as a possible D gene (6 bases). The germline CDR1 and CDR2 sequences are SSHAT and FNYEAQ (reference sequence). The CDR3 has 15 residues. CDR3 sequence reads: CASSLATRTTGELFF. The CDR3 region has the DNA TGTGCTAGCAGCTTAGCGACTAGAACCACCGGGGAGCTGTTTTTT.

This clone was found a few times. The V and J genes are TRBV10-3 and TRBJ2-1; the D gene is possibly TRBD1 (5 bases). The CDR3 has 12 amino acids. The germline CDR1 and CDR2 sequences are ENHRY and SYGVKD. The V gene lost 6 bases and the J gene lost 5 bases, with 8 bases spanning the gap. The CDR3 sequence: CAISKQDNEQFF. Here the CDR3 DNA reads TGTGCCATCAGCAAACAGGACAATGAGCAGTTCTTC.

This clone was detected only a few times. V is TRBV4-3 and J is TRBJ2-7, with D possibly being TRBD2 (5 bases). Germline CDR1 reads LGHNA; CDR2 reads YSLEER. This CDR3 comprises 15 residues. Trimming shortened V by 1 base and J by 2 bases, and 12 bases separated the two germline ends. This chain's CDR3 is CASSQGRAPTYEQYV. The CDR3 bases are TGCGCCAGCAGCCAAGGGCGGGCACCTACCTACGAGCAGTACGTC.

This clone was counted a few times. The V call is TRBV18, the J call TRBJ1-5; unclear D gene. The germline V and J ends were trimmed by 1 base and 5 bases, with 9 bases remaining between them. The CDR3 is 14 amino acids. Germline V gene lookup returns CDR1 KGHSH and CDR2 LQKENI. The CDR3 DNA reads as TGTGCCAGCTCACCACTGGTCACGGATCAGCCCCAGCATTTT. It is translated as CASSPLVTDQPQHF.

V is TRBV4-1 and J is TRBJ1-1, with D tentatively TRBD1 (5 bases). V dropped 3 bases and J dropped 2 bases, with 19 bases sitting between them. This CDR3 has 17 residues. The germline V gene encodes CDR1 MGHRA and CDR2 YSYEKL. CDR3 in DNA: TGCGCCAGCAGCCATCATACAGGATTTTCCGACAACACTGAAGCTTTCTTT. This sequence encodes CASSHHTGFSDNTEAFF.

This clone was seen a handful of times. The gene calls are TRBV7-2 and TRBJ2-5; weak D call: TRBD1 (7 bases). The germline CDR1 and CDR2 sequences are SGHTA and FQGNSA. The CDR3 spans 19 residues. Deletions cut 1 base from V and 1 base from J, with 22 bases between. The CDR3 DNA is TGTGCCAGCAGCTTAGTGGGCGGGTCTGGAGGGGGCCCCCAAGAGACCCAGTACTTC. Translated, it gives CASSLVGGSGGGPQETQYF.

In this sample, this clone turned up a few times. The rearrangement links TRBV5-6 to TRBJ2-7; weak D call: TRBD1 (6 bases). Germline V gene data show CDR1 as SGHDT and CDR2 as YYEEEE. The CDR3 sequence is 12 residues long. The V and J ends lost 4 bases and 3 bases respectively, with 8 bases between them. Written as DNA, the CDR3 is TGTGCCAGCAGCGTACAGGGCTACGAGCAGTACGTC. It specifies CASSVQGYEQYV.

In this sample, this clone turned up a few times. The J gene is TRBJ2-2, the V gene TRBV14; D remains ambiguous. This CDR3 has 13 amino acids. Trimming shortened V by 4 bases and J by 2 bases, and 5 bases separated the two germline ends. Germline values: CDR1 SGHDN, CDR2 FVKESK. The CDR3 region is CASSRLNTGELFF. CDR3 nucleotide sequence: TGTGCCAGCAGCCGCTTAAACACCGGGGAGCTGTTTTTT.

In this sample, this clone turned up a few times. The V gene is TRBV11-2, the J gene TRBJ2-5; a possible D gene is TRBD1 (6 bases). V lost 0 bases to trimming and J lost 0 bases, with 11 bases between them. This CDR3 is 16 amino acids long. Germline loops: CDR1 SGHAT, CDR2 FQNNGV. CDR3 amino acids: CASSLDGDKYQETQYF. As DNA, the CDR3 is TGTGCCAGCAGCTTAGATGGGGACAAGTACCAAGAGACCCAGTACTTC.

This clone was counted only a few times. This sequence joins TRBV5-1 and TRBJ2-1, with D possibly TRBD2 on 6 matching bases. Per the germline V gene, CDR1 is SGHRS and CDR2 is YFSETQ. The CDR3 is 15 residues long. Trimming pared 8 bases from V and 4 bases from J, leaving 19 bases between. The CDR3 protein is CASTRESSKYNEQFF. The CDR3 DNA reads as TGCGCCAGTACCCGGGAGTCATCGAAATACAATGAGCAGTTCTTC.

The rearrangement uses TRBV5-4 and TRBJ1-1, with TRBD1 matching 8 bases. Germline-derived CDR1 and CDR2 are SGHNT and YYREEE (reference sequence). This CDR3 has 15 residues. V lost 4 bases to trimming and J lost 1 base; unmatched junction nucleotides: 6. CDR3 in amino acids: CASSPGQGRNTEAFF. The CDR3 bases are TGTGCCAGCAGCCCCGGACAGGGCAGGAACACTGAAGCTTTCTTT.

This clone was counted a few times. J is TRBJ2-1 and V is TRBV6-5; 12 nucleotides match TRBD2. Germline assignment: CDR1 MNHEY and CDR2 SVGAGI. With 2 bases clipped from V and 5 bases from J, the junction kept 4 bases outside the gene matches. The CDR3 has 16 amino acids. CDR3 amino acids: CASSYQGLAGNNEQFF. The DNA of the CDR3 is TGTGCCAGCAGTTACCAAGGACTAGCGGGGAACAATGAGCAGTTCTTC.

The chain recombines TRBV10-3 with TRBJ1-2; no clear D gene. The V end lost 3 bases, the J end lost 7 bases, and 12 bases lay between the germline ends. This CDR3 spans 13 amino acids. Germline V gives CDR1 ENHRY, CDR2 SYGVKD. CDR3 sequence reads: CAISDDPLSGYTF. The CDR3 DNA sequence: TGTGCCATCAGTGACGACCCTCTGAGTGGCTACACCTTC.

In its sample, this clone was seen a few times. The V and J genes are TRBV5-1 and TRBJ1-1; 7 positions match TRBD1. Germline V lookup: CDR1 SGHRS, CDR2 YFSETQ. The CDR3 consists of 16 residues. V lost 4 bases to trimming and J lost 0 bases; unmatched junction nucleotides: 9. The CDR3 protein is CASSNLQGTMNTEAFF. In DNA, the CDR3 is TGCGCCAGCAGCAACCTACAGGGGACCATGAACACTGAAGCTTTCTTT. Drawing the rest from reference TRBV5-1 and TRBJ1-1, the complete variable domain is KAGVTQTPRYLIKTRGQQVTLSCSPISGHRSVSWYQQTPGQGLQFLFEYFSETQRNKGNFPGRFSGRQFSNSRSEMNVSTLELGDSALYLCASSNLQGTMNTEAFFGQGTRLTVV.

V gene TRBV7-2 combines with J gene TRBJ2-1; D is unclear. V was clipped by 1 base and J by 5 bases, with 9 bases between them. Germline values: CDR1 SGHTA, CDR2 FQGNSA. The CDR3 extends over 14 amino acids. The CDR3 DNA sequence: TGTGCCAGCAGCTTAGGGCTCAGAAACAATGAGCAGTTCTTC. It codes for CASSLGLRNNEQFF.